This TCR beta chain was sequenced during a study of blood T cell repertoires in COVID-19. Study as a whole: Some COVID-19 samples were acute and others convalescent; all came from the United States, Italy and Spain.

No more than 2 weeks before study entry, exposed participants had met a case of COVID-19. Some clones are missing from TCRdb's copy, which holds only in-frame ones; the method was immunoSEQ multiplex PCR. The sample lists under 250,000 clones, 83% seen once, with about 4.6% in the top ten. This TCR was sampled from a woman aged 45 to 65 who had been exposed to COVID-19. Sequences were obtained from PBMCs or T cells enriched from blood (not recorded which).

The CDR3 region has the DNA TGTGCCAGCACTAAAGGGGGGGCGAACACTGAAGCTTTCTTT. Protein sequence: CASTKGGANTEAFF. This rearrangement joins TRBV2 to TRBJ1-1; D possibly corresponds to TRBD1 (6 bases). Germline V gene lookup returns CDR1 SNHLY and CDR2 FYNNEI. There are 14 residues in the CDR3. V shed 7 bases and J shed 1 base, with 13 bases lying between them.